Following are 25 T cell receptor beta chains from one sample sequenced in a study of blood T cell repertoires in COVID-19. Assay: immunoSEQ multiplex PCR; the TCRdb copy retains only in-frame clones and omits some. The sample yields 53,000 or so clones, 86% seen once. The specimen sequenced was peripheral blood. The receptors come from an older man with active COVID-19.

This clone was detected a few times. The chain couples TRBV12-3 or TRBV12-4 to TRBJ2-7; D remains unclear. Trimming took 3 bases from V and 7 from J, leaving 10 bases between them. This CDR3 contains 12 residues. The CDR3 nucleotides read TGTGCCAGCAGTTTCCCTAATATGGAGCAGTACTTC. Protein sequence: CASSFPNMEQYF.

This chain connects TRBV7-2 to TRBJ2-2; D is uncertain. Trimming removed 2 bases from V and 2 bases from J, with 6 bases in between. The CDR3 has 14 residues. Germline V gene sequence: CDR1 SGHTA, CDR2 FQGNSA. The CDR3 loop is CASSLPKNTGELFF. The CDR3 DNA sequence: TGTGCCAGCAGCTTACCCAAAAACACCGGGGAGCTGTTTTTT.

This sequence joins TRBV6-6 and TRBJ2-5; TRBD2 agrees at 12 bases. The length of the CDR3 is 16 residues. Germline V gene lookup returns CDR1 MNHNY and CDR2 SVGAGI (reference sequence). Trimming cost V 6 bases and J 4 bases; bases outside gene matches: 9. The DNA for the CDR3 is TGTGCCAGCAGATTAGCGACTAGCGGGGGACGAGAGACCCAGTACTTC. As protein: CASRLATSGGRETQYF.

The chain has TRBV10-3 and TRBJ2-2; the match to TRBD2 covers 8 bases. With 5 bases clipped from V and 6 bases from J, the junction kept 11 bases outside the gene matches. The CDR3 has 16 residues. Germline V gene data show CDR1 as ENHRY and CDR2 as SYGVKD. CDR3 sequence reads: CAISPPLAGRSGELFF. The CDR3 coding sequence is TGTGCCATCAGTCCCCCCTTAGCGGGGCGGTCCGGGGAGCTGTTTTTT.

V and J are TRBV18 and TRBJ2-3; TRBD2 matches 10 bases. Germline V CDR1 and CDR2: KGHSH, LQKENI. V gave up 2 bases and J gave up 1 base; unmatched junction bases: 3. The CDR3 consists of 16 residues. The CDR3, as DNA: TGTGCCAGCTCACCAAGGCTAGCGGGGGGCACAGATACGCAGTATTTT. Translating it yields CASSPRLAGGTDTQYF.

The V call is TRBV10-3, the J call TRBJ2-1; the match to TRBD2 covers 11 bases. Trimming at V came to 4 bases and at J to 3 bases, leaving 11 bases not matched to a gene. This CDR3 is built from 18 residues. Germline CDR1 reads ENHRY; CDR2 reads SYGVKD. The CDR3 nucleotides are TGTGCCATCAGTGTAGACAGTAGCGGGGGGGCCTTCTACAATGAGCAGTTCTTC. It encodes CAISVDSSGGAFYNEQFF.

CDR3 nucleotide sequence: TGTGCCTGGAGTGTAATTTACGCAGGGAACTATGGCTACACCTTC. Its protein is CAWSVIYAGNYGYTF. This rearrangement joins TRBV30 to TRBJ1-2; weak D call: TRBD1 (5 bases). V dropped 0 bases and J dropped 2 bases, with 13 bases sitting between them. Germline V gene lookup returns CDR1 GTSNPN and CDR2 SVGIG (reference sequence). This CDR3 spans 15 amino acids.

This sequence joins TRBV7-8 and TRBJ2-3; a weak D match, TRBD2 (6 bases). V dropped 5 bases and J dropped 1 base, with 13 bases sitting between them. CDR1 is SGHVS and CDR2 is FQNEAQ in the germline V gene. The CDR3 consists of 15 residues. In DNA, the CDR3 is TGTGCCAGCAGCCGGGACTCTTTACGCACAGATACGCAGTATTTT. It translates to CASSRDSLRTDTQYF.

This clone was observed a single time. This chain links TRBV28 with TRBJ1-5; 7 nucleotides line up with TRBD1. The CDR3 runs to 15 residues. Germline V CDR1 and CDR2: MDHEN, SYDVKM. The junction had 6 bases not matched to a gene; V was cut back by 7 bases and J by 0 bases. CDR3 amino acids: CASKGAPLSNQPQHF. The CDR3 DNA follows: TGTGCCAGCAAGGGGGCCCCCCTTAGCAATCAGCCCCAGCATTTT.

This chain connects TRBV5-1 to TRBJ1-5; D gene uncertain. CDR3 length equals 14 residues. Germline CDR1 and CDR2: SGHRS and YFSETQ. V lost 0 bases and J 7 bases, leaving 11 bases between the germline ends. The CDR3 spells CASSLDHGGQPQHF. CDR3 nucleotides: TGCGCCAGCAGCTTGGACCACGGCGGACAGCCCCAGCATTTT.

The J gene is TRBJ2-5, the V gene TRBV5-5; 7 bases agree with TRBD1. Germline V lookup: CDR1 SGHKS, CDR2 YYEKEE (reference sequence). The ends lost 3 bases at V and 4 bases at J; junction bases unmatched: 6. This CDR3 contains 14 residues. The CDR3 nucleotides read TGTGCCAGCAGCTACACGACAGGGACAGAGACCCAGTACTTC. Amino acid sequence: CASSYTTGTETQYF.

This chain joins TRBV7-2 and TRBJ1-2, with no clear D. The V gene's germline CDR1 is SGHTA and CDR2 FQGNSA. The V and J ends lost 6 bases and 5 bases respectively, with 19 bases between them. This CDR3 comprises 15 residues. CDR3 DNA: TGTGCCAGCAGTTCGTCGGCAGGACTTTTTTATGGCTACACCTTC. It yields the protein CASSSSAGLFYGYTF.

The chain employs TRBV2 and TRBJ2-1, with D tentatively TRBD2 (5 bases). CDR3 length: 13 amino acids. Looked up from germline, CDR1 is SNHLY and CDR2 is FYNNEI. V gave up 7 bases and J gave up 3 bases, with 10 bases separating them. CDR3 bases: TGTGCCAGCACGGAGCGGCTCTACAATGAGCAGTTCTTC. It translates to CASTERLYNEQFF. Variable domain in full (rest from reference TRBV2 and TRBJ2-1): EPEVTQTPSHQVTQMGQEVILRCVPISNHLYFYWYRQILGQKVEFLVSFYNNEISEKSEIFDDQFSVERPDGSNFTLKIRSTKLEDSAMYFCASTERLYNEQFFGPGTRLTVL.

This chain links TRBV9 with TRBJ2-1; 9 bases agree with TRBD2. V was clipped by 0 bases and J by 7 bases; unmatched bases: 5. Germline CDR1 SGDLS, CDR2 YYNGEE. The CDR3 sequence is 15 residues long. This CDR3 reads CASSVEAGGRNEQFF. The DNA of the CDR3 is TGTGCCAGCAGCGTAGAGGCGGGGGGGCGAAATGAGCAGTTCTTC.

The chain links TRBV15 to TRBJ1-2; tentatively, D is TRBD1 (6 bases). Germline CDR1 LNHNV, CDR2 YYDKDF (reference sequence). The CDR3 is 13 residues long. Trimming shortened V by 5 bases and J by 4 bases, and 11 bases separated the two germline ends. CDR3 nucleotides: TGTGCCACCAGCCCCCGACAGGCCTATGGCTACACCTTC. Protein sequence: CATSPRQAYGYTF.

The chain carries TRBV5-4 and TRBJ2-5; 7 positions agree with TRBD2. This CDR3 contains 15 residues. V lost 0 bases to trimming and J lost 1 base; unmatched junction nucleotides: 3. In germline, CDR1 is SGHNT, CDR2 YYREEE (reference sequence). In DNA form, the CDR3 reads TGTGCCAGCAGCTTGGCCCGGGGGGTCCAAGAGACCCAGTACTTC. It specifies CASSLARGVQETQYF.

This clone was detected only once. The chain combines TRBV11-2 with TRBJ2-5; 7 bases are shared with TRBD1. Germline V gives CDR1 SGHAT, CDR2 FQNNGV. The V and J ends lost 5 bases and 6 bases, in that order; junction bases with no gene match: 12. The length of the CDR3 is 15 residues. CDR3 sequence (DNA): TGTGCCAGCAGCCTATCGACAGGGCGGCGACAGACCCAGTACTTC. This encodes CASSLSTGRRQTQYF.

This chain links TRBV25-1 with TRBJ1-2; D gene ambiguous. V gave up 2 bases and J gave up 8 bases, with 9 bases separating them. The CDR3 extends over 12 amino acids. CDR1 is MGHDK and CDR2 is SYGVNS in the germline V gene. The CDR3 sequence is CASSERERGYTF. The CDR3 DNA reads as TGTGCCAGCAGTGAACGGGAACGAGGCTACACCTTC.

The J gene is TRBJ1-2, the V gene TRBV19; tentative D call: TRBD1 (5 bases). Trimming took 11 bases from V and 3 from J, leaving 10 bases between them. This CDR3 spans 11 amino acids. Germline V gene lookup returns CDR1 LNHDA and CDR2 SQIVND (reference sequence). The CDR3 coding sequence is TGTGCCTCGGGGGGGGACTATGGCTACACCTTC. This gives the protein CASGGDYGYTF.

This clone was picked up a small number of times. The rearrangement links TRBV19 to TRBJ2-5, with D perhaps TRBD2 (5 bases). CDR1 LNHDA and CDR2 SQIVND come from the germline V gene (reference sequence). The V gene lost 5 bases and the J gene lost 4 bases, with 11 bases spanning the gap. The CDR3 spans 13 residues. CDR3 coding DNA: TGTGCCAGTAGTCCCCGGACTGTAGAGACCCAGTACTTC. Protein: CASSPRTVETQYF.

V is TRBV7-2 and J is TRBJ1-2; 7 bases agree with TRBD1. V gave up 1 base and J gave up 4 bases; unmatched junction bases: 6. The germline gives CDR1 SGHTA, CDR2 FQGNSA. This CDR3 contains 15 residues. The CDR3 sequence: CASSLVAGGSYGYTF. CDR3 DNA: TGTGCCAGCAGCTTAGTCGCAGGGGGAAGCTATGGCTACACCTTC.

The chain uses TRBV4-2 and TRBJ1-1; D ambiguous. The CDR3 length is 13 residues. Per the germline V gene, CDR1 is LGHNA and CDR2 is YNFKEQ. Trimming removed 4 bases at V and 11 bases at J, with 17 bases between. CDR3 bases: TGTGCCAGCAGCCGGGAGAGAAGGGAAGAGGCTTTCTTT. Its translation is CASSRERREEAFF.

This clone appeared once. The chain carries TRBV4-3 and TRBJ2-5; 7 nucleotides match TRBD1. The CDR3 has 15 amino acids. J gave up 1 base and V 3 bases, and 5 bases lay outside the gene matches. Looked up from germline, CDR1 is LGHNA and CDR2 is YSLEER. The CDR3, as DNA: TGCGCCAGCAGCCAGGATTCAGGGGGCCAAGAGACCCAGTACTTC. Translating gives CASSQDSGGQETQYF.

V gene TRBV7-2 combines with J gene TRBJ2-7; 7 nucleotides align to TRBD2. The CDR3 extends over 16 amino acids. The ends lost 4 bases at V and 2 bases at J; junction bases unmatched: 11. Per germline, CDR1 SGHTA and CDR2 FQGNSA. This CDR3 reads CASSSEGRGRTYEQYF. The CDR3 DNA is TGTGCCAGCAGCTCAGAAGGGAGGGGCAGAACCTACGAGCAGTACTTC.

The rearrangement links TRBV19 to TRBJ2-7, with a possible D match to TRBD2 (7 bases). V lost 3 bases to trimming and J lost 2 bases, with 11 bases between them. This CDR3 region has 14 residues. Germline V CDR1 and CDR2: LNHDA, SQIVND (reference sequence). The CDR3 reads CASSIRGGAYEQYF. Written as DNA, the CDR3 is TGTGCCAGTAGTATTAGGGGGGGCGCCTACGAGCAGTACTTC.